This T cell receptor beta chain came from a study of cytomegalovirus exposure and HLA in healthy donors. The wider study: Assignment to the Caucasian-associated ancestry cluster applied to roughly 80% of the approximately 420 genotyped donors. Notes on the study in general: Because they were indistinguishable, some V segments, including TRBV6-2 and TRBV6-3, were excluded. Prior analysis indicated that the majority of TCR beta V segments exhibited productivity approximately 90% or approximately 30% of the time. A later analysis reportedly found that, within productive TCRs, an Asian-associated ancestry cluster had fewer N-insertions than the mean observed across the 666 donors.

The CDR3 sequence is 13 residues long. With 0 bases clipped from V and 10 bases from J, the junction kept 1 base outside the gene matches. Looked up from germline, CDR1 is SGHRS and CDR2 is YFSETQ. As for this clone: As yet, its antigen is unknown.

The PCR had 60 Vbeta and 13 Jbeta primers. Measured with immunoSEQ multiplex PCR; TCRdb has only the in-frame clones, and not every one. The table records about 140,000 clones, around three fifths of them present only once. This clonotype was obtained from a male donor in good health and CMV-seronegative. The chain recombines TRBV5-1 with TRBJ2-1, with TRBD2 matching 10 bases. Material: PBMCs. CDR3 residues: CASSLVAGGEQFF. Written as DNA, the CDR3 is TGCGCCAGCAGCTTGGTAGCGGGGGGCGAGCAGTTCTTC.